This entry lists 29 T cell receptor beta chains sequenced from one sample in a study of early T cells in non-severe SARS-CoV-2 infection. A single record per CDR3 protein comes from TCRdb applying MiXCR to the 5' RACE reads. Of about 33,000 distinct CDR3 sequences in the sample, 4.5% to 6% are singletons; the top ten hold around 5%. Material: whole blood. The origin of the receptors is an adult who was a healthcare worker with PCR-confirmed SARS-CoV-2 infection or an uninfected control (not recorded which).

This clonotype was recorded many times. The V gene is TRBV11-2, the J gene TRBJ1-1; 7 bases line up with TRBD1. The CDR3 consists of 16 residues. From germline, CDR1 is SGHAT and CDR2 FQNNGV. The V and J ends lost 3 bases and 4 bases, in that order; junction bases with no gene match: 11. CDR3 bases: TGTGCCAGCAGCTTCCCACCGAACAGGGGCAGCACTGAAGCTTTCTTT. It yields the protein CASSFPPNRGSTEAFF.

This clonotype was counted at least ten times. This chain connects TRBV15 to TRBJ1-3, with D possibly matching TRBD1 (6 bases). The CDR3 is 17 amino acids. V was trimmed by 1 base and J by 4 bases, leaving 17 bases between them. CDR1 is LNHNV and CDR2 is YYDKDF in the germline V gene (reference sequence). The CDR3: CATSRVGGGISGNTIYF. DNA for the CDR3: TGTGCCACCAGCAGAGTAGGAGGGGGGATCTCCGGAAACACCATATATTTT.

This clonotype appeared a few times. The V and J genes are TRBV20-1 and TRBJ1-2; 7 bases align to TRBD1. Germline V lookup: CDR1 DFQATT, CDR2 SNEGSKA (reference sequence). The V gene end was trimmed by 2 bases and the J gene end by 5 bases; junction bases not matched to a gene: 8. The CDR3 is 14 residues long. This CDR3 reads CSARSRGPEYGYTF. DNA of the CDR3: TGCAGTGCTAGATCGAGGGGGCCTGAATATGGCTACACCTTC.

This clonotype was seen many times. J is TRBJ1-1 and V is TRBV12-3 or TRBV12-4, with D unresolved. The length of the CDR3 is 11 residues. The germline V and J ends were trimmed by 4 bases and 3 bases, with 3 bases remaining between them. The DNA for the CDR3 is TGTGCCAGCAGTTGGTACACTGAAGCTTTCTTT. Amino acids: CASSWYTEAFF.

This clonotype occurred many times. The chain is built from TRBV7-2 and TRBJ2-1; tentatively, D is TRBD1 (7 bases). The length of the CDR3 is 17 residues. V gave up 5 bases and J gave up 0 bases, with 17 bases separating them. In germline, CDR1 is SGHTA, CDR2 FQGNSA. CDR3 sequence (DNA): TGTGCCAGCAGCCGGACCGCGGGACAGAGCTCCTACAATGAGCAGTTCTTC. This codes for CASSRTAGQSSYNEQFF.

Many counts were recorded for this clonotype. This chain links TRBV30 with TRBJ1-1; D might be TRBD1 (5 bases). The germline V and J ends were trimmed by 1 base and 7 bases, with 19 bases remaining between them. This CDR3 region has 15 residues. Germline CDR1 GTSNPN, CDR2 SVGIG (reference sequence). The CDR3 spells CAWSASPVPGGEAFF. CDR3 bases: TGTGCCTGGAGTGCCTCCCCGGTCCCCGGGGGTGAAGCTTTCTTT.

The chain uses TRBV5-4 and TRBJ2-7, with 13 bases lining up with TRBD2. Germline lookup yields CDR1 SGHNT and CDR2 YYREEE (reference sequence). The CDR3 runs 15 residues. Trimming removed 4 bases from V and 2 bases from J; junction bases left unmatched: 3. For the CDR3, the DNA is TGTGCCAGCAGCACCACTAGCGGGAGGGCCTACGAGCAGTACTTC. This codes for CASSTTSGRAYEQYF. Looking up the rest from reference TRBV5-4 and TRBJ2-7 gives the full variable domain: ETGVTQSPTHLIKTRGQQVTLRCSSQSGHNTVSWYQQALGQGPQFIFQYYREEENGRGNFPPRFSGLQFPNYSSELNVNALELDDSALYLCASSTTSGRAYEQYFGPGTRLTVT.

The table lists this clonotype with many counts. This chain connects TRBV27 to TRBJ1-1; perhaps TRBD1 as D (6 bases). Germline CDR1 is MNHEY and CDR2 is SMNVEV (reference sequence). The CDR3 loop spans 13 amino acids. V was pared by 5 bases and J by 4 bases, with 11 bases between. As DNA, the CDR3 is TGTGCCAGCAGTAGAACAGGGATCACTGAAGCTTTCTTT. This gives the protein CASSRTGITEAFF.

V and J are TRBV20-1 and TRBJ2-1, with D hard to call. V lost 2 bases, J lost 4 bases, and 6 bases lay in between. The CDR3 has 12 amino acids. CDR1 and CDR2 (germline): DFQATT, SNEGSKA (reference sequence). CDR3 DNA: TGCAGTGCTAGACCATTATACAATGAGCAGTTCTTC. This gives the protein CSARPLYNEQFF.

This clonotype was counted at least ten times. The rearrangement links TRBV20-1 to TRBJ2-3; 8 bases line up with TRBD2. CDR1 and CDR2 (germline): DFQATT, SNEGSKA (reference sequence). Trimming removed 5 bases from V and 2 bases from J; junction bases left unmatched: 6. This CDR3 spans 14 amino acids. CDR3 sequence: CSAPLSGNTDTQYF. CDR3 coding DNA: TGCAGTGCTCCCCTTAGCGGGAACACAGATACGCAGTATTTT.

This clonotype was observed many times. This chain connects TRBV20-1 to TRBJ2-1, with 12 bases fitting TRBD2. The V gene end was trimmed by 3 bases and the J gene end by 2 bases; junction bases not matched to a gene: 5. CDR3 size: 16 residues. Germline values: CDR1 DFQATT, CDR2 SNEGSKA (reference sequence). In nucleotides, the CDR3 is TGCAGTGCTAGGGTACCTAGCGGGAGGGCCTACAATGAGCAGTTCTTC. It specifies CSARVPSGRAYNEQFF.

This clonotype occurred many times. The chain is built from TRBV6-6 and TRBJ2-7, with TRBD1 as a possible D gene (5 bases). Per the germline V gene, CDR1 is MNHNY and CDR2 is SVGAGI (reference sequence). The CDR3 spans 13 residues. V was trimmed by 6 bases and J by 5 bases, leaving 14 bases between them. The CDR3 nucleotides read TGTGCCAGCAGCCACCTCAGGGTTCACGAGCAGTACGTC. Translated, it gives CASSHLRVHEQYV.

There are many counts of this clonotype. The genes are TRBV25-1 and TRBJ2-5; TRBD2 aligns across 9 bases. Trimming took 0 bases from V and 1 from J; bases not matched to a gene: 3. CDR1 and CDR2 (germline): MGHDK, SYGVNS. CDR3 length equals 16 residues. Written as DNA, the CDR3 is TGTGCCAGCAGTGAATACTGGCGGGAGGGCCAAGAGACCCAGTACTTC. This sequence encodes CASSEYWREGQETQYF.

This clonotype came up many times. This rearrangement joins TRBV29-1 to TRBJ2-1; TRBD2 agrees at 7 bases. After removal of 2 bases from V and 9 bases from J, the junction contained 4 bases not matched to a gene. The length of the CDR3 is 12 residues. CDR1 SQVTM and CDR2 ANQGSEA come from the germline V gene. The CDR3 sequence is CSVEWGGGEQFF. The DNA for the CDR3 is TGCAGCGTTGAATGGGGCGGGGGTGAGCAGTTCTTC.

This clonotype was detected ten times or more. V gene TRBV10-2 combines with J gene TRBJ2-5, with D uncertain. V dropped 5 bases and J dropped 2 bases, with 3 bases sitting between them. The CDR3 covers 11 residues. The germline V gene has CDR1 WSHSY and CDR2 SAAADI. CDR3 DNA: TGCGCCAGCAGTCCGCAAGAGACCCAGTACTTC. Translation: CASSPQETQYF.

This clonotype was counted ten times or more. The CDR3 DNA reads TGTGCCAGCAGCTTGGGGTTAGAACTAGCGGGAGTGAGGCAGTACGTC. Translated: CASSLGLELAGVRQYV. The V call is TRBV7-8, the J call TRBJ2-7; the match to TRBD2 covers 11 bases. The CDR3 is 16 residues long. With V trimmed by 3 bases and J by 9 bases, 13 bases remained unmatched. Germline V gene data show CDR1 as SGHVS and CDR2 as FQNEAQ.

This clonotype was recorded many times. This chain joins TRBV10-3 and TRBJ2-6; D perhaps matches TRBD1 (6 bases). V lost 3 bases, J lost 2 bases, and 8 bases lay in between. The CDR3 spans 15 residues. CDR1 and CDR2 from the germline V gene are ENHRY and SYGVKD. DNA for the CDR3: TGTGCCATCAGTGACCCAGGGGCTGGGGCCAACGTCCTGACTTTC. It specifies CAISDPGAGANVLTF.

This clonotype was detected ten times or more. This chain links TRBV6-5 with TRBJ2-5, with D possibly called TRBD1 or TRBD2 (5 bases each). CDR1 and CDR2 from the germline V gene are MNHEY and SVGAGI. Between the trimmed V and J ends, which lost 8 bases and 5 bases, there was a span of 18 bases. This CDR3 contains 14 residues. The DNA of the CDR3 is TGTGCCAGCGGGAGCACAGGTTCACAGGAGACCCAGTACTTC. It codes for CASGSTGSQETQYF.

This clonotype has a handful of counts. V is TRBV29-1 and J is TRBJ1-1; 8 positions match TRBD1. The V gene end was trimmed by 7 bases and the J gene end by 4 bases; junction bases not matched to a gene: 8. The germline V gene encodes CDR1 SQVTM and CDR2 ANQGSEA. The CDR3 covers 13 residues. The CDR3 region is CSAAGQAGTEAFF. Here the CDR3 DNA reads TGCAGCGCGGCGGGACAGGCGGGCACTGAAGCTTTCTTT.

This clonotype was seen ten or more times. The chain couples TRBV2 to TRBJ2-3; 11 bases are shared with TRBD2. The V gene's germline CDR1 is SNHLY and CDR2 FYNNEI. V was pared by 6 bases and J by 6 bases, with 5 bases of the junction left unmatched. CDR3 length: 14 residues. CDR3 coding DNA: TGTGCCAGCAGCGGGACTAGCGGAGGGGATACGCAGTATTTT. Translating gives CASSGTSGGDTQYF. The variable domain in full, with the rest retrieved from reference TRBV2 and TRBJ2-3, is EPEVTQTPSHQVTQMGQEVILRCVPISNHLYFYWYRQILGQKVEFLVSFYNNEISEKSEIFDDQFSVERPDGSNFTLKIRSTKLEDSAMYFCASSGTSGGDTQYFGPGTRLTVL.

In its sample, this clonotype was seen a few times. The rearrangement links TRBV11-2 to TRBJ2-7; D is ambiguous. This CDR3 is 11 amino acids long. The ends were cut back, 3 bases at V and 4 bases at J, with 4 bases in the middle. From germline, CDR1 is SGHAT and CDR2 FQNNGV. The CDR3 here is CASSLRYEQYF. CDR3 coding DNA: TGTGCCAGCAGCTTGAGGTACGAGCAGTACTTC.

This clonotype occurred many times. The rearrangement uses TRBV7-2 and TRBJ2-1, with TRBD2 identical over 11 bases. With V trimmed by 2 bases and J by 2 bases, 2 bases remained unmatched. Looked up from germline, CDR1 is SGHTA and CDR2 is FQGNSA. The CDR3 is made up of 16 amino acids. CDR3 loop: CASSLTSGRPYNEQFF. The DNA of the CDR3 is TGTGCCAGCAGCTTAACTAGCGGGAGACCCTACAATGAGCAGTTCTTC.

This clonotype was seen only a few times. V is TRBV28 and J is TRBJ2-5; D perhaps matches TRBD2 (5 bases). CDR3 length equals 14 residues. Trimming stripped 8 bases from V and 8 bases from J, with 21 bases between. CDR1 and CDR2 from the germline V gene are MDHEN and SYDVKM. Here the CDR3 reads CASSELRSGATQYF. In DNA, the CDR3 is TGTGCCAGCTCGGAACTCCGGAGCGGCGCCACCCAGTACTTC.

This clonotype was recorded at least ten times. CDR3 bases: TGTGCCAGCTGTCAGGCAGATACGCAGTATTTT. Protein sequence: CASCQADTQYF. The chain couples TRBV6-2 or TRBV6-3 to TRBJ2-3; D ambiguous. V was shortened by 8 bases and J by 4 bases, with 7 bases between the two germline ends. Germline V gene lookup returns CDR1 MNHEY and CDR2 SVGEGT. CDR3 length equals 11 residues.

This clonotype was detected many times. This chain connects TRBV30 to TRBJ2-1, with D hard to call. This CDR3 region has 15 residues. CDR1 and CDR2 (germline): GTSNPN, SVGIG (reference sequence). With 0 bases removed from V and 1 base from J, the gap between germline ends came to 10 bases. CDR3 in DNA: TGTGCCTGGAGTGTCCAGGCCCCATCCTACAATGAGCAGTTCTTC. Protein sequence: CAWSVQAPSYNEQFF.

At least ten counts were recorded for this clonotype. The V gene is TRBV3-1, the J gene TRBJ2-2; D not certain. This CDR3 is 14 amino acids long. Trimming shortened V by 3 bases and J by 0 bases, and 5 bases separated the two germline ends. The germline V gene has CDR1 LGHDT and CDR2 YNNKEL (reference sequence). CDR3 residues: CASSQLANTGELFF. CDR3 in DNA: TGTGCCAGCAGCCAGCTAGCGAACACCGGGGAGCTGTTTTTT. The variable domain in full, completed from reference TRBV3-1 and TRBJ2-2, reads DTAVSQTPKYLVTQMGNDKSIKCEQNLGHDTMYWYKQDSKKFLKIMFSYNNKELIINETVPNRFSPKSPDKAHLNLHINSLELGDSAVYFCASSQLANTGELFFGEGSRLTVL.

In this sample, this clonotype turned up many times. The rearrangement links TRBV10-1 to TRBJ2-1; 12 bases are a match to TRBD2. The CDR3 extends over 16 amino acids. The V gene end was trimmed by 6 bases and the J gene end by 4 bases; junction bases not matched to a gene: 7. Germline loops: CDR1 WNHNN, CDR2 SYGVQD (reference sequence). CDR3 residues: CASSLTSGSRYNEQFF. CDR3 in DNA: TGCGCCAGCAGCCTGACTAGCGGGAGTCGTTACAATGAGCAGTTCTTC.

There are many counts of this clonotype. The chain employs TRBV11-2 and TRBJ1-4; D not resolved. Trimming cost V 2 bases and J 7 bases, with 8 bases left between them. The germline V gene has CDR1 SGHAT and CDR2 FQNNGV. The CDR3 length is 13 residues. Here the CDR3 DNA reads TGTGCCAGCAGCTTAACGGGCTTTGAAAAACTGTTTTTT. Translated: CASSLTGFEKLFF.

This clonotype was observed many times. The J gene is TRBJ2-1, the V gene TRBV20-1, with D possibly matching TRBD2 (6 bases). Germline CDR1 DFQATT, CDR2 SNEGSKA (reference sequence). The CDR3 is made up of 15 amino acids. V shed 5 bases and J shed 3 bases, with 17 bases lying between them. CDR3 loop: CSAVNVADDYNEQFF. The CDR3 nucleotides are TGCAGTGCTGTAAATGTAGCGGACGACTACAATGAGCAGTTCTTC.